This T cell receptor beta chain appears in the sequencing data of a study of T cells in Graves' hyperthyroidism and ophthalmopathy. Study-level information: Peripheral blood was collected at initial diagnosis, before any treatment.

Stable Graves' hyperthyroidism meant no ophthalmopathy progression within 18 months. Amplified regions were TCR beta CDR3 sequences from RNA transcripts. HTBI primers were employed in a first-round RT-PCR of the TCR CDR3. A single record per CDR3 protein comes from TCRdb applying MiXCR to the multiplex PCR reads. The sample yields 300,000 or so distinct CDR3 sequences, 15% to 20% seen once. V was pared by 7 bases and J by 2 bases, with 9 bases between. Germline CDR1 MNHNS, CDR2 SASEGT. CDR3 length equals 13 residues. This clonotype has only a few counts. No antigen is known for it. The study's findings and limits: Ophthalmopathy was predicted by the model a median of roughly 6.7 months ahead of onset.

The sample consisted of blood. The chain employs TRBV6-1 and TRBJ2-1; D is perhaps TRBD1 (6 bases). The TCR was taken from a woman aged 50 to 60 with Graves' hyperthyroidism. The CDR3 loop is CASTGQTYNEQFF. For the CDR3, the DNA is TGTGCCAGCACTGGACAGACCTACAATGAGCAGTTCTTC.